Listed below are T cell receptor beta chains from one sample, sequenced in a study of CD8+ T cells in alopecia areata. The table came from immunoSEQ multiplex PCR; TCRdb's copy has only in-frame clones and leaves some out. This sample has approximately 160,000 clones; 60% to 75% occur once, and the top ten carry 13% to 15%. Sequencing used CD4+ T cells sorted from blood, obtained at week 24, from a patient treated with tofacitinib. The source of these receptors is a human donor with alopecia areata. The CDR3 runs from the conserved cysteine through the conserved F or W. Each record gives: clone size, J gene, D gene, V gene, CDR3 DNA, CDR3 protein. D genes are given only for firm matches. Some rows mark clone size as missing; the rest say once, few, many or name a class of expanded clone.

few | TRBJ1-1 | NA | TRBV6-6 | TGTGCCAGTGGGGGAGGGAGTATGAACACTGAAGCTTTCTTT | CASGGGSMNTEAFF
NA | TRBJ2-3 | TRBD2 | TRBV25-1 | TGTGCCAGCAGTAAGGCGGGGGGGCCGAATACGCAGTATTTT | CASSKAGGPNTQYF
NA | TRBJ1-5 | TRBD1 | TRBV30 | TGTGCCTGGAGTGCGAACTCCTGGACAGGCGGCAATCAGCCCCAGCATTTT | CAWSANSWTGGNQPQHF
NA | TRBJ1-6 | NA | TRBV5-4 | TGTGCCAGCAGCTCCGACGCGGGGCTTCAATCACCCCTCCACTTT | CASSSDAGLQSPLHF
NA | TRBJ2-2 | NA | TRBV19 | TGTGCCAGTAGTCGTTGGACCGGGGAGCTGTTTTTT | CASSRWTGELFF
NA | TRBJ1-5 | NA | TRBV15 | TGTGCCACCAGCAGAGATGTGAATAGCAATCAGCCCCAGCATTTT | CATSRDVNSNQPQHF
NA | TRBJ2-7 | TRBD2 | TRBV4-1 | TGCGCCAGCAGCCCCCGAACCACTAGCGGGGGAACCGAGCAGTACTTC | CASSPRTTSGGTEQYF
few | TRBJ2-7 | TRBD1 | TRBV29-1 | TGCAGCGTTGAAAAAGACAGGGTGGGTGAGCAGTACTTC | CSVEKDRVGEQYF
NA | TRBJ1-4 | TRBD1 | TRBV30 | TGTGCCTGGGGACCGGGACAGGGTGAAAAACTGTTTTTT | CAWGPGQGEKLFF
NA | TRBJ2-3 | TRBD2 | TRBV6-6 | TGTGCCGGAGGCAGGGCGGGGGGGGCAGATACGCAGTATTTT | CAGGRAGGADTQYF
NA | TRBJ2-3 | NA | TRBV2 | TGTGCCAGCAGTAGACGCACAGATACGCAGTATTTT | CASSRRTDTQYF
NA | TRBJ2-5 | NA | TRBV14 | TGTGCCAGCAGCCAGGCGCGCCAAGAGACCCAGTACTTC | CASSQARQETQYF
once | TRBJ2-5 | TRBD1 | TRBV6-5 | TGTGCCACAAGGACAGGGGGCGTTAAGACCCAGTACTTC | CATRTGGVKTQYF
NA | TRBJ1-1 | NA | TRBV29-1 | TGCAGCGTTGTAGCAGTGAGCACTGAAGCTTTCTTT | CSVVAVSTEAFF
many | TRBJ2-1 | TRBD1 | TRBV7-3 | TGTGCCAGCAATAAGGGACAGGGGATGGGGAATGAGCAGTTCTTC | CASNKGQGMGNEQFF
few | TRBJ2-5 | TRBD2 | TRBV7-9 | TGTGCCAGCAGCCCGAGAGGAACTAGCGGGGTAGTGACCCAGTACTTC | CASSPRGTSGVVTQYF
few | TRBJ2-4 | TRBD2 | TRBV30 | TGTGCCTGCGGGGGGGAAAACATTCAGTACTTC | CACGGENIQYF
NA | TRBJ2-7 | NA | TRBV29-1 | TGCAGCGCCCGGGGTTCCTACGAGCAGTACTTC | CSARGSYEQYF
NA | TRBJ1-2 | NA | TRBV5-1 | TGCGCCAGCAGCTTGGTACCGGACGAGAATGGCTACACCTTC | CASSLVPDENGYTF
NA | TRBJ2-5 | NA | TRBV23-1 | TGCGCCAGCAGTCAATCTGGCGTACGACAGCGAAAACCAATACAAGAGACCCAGTACTTC | CASSQSGVRQRKPIQETQYF
many | TRBJ2-5 | NA | TRBV15 | TGTGCCACCAGCAGAGATCCACAGCAACAAGAGACCCAGTACTTC | CATSRDPQQQETQYF
NA | TRBJ2-7 | TRBD2 | TRBV2 | TGTGCCAGCGCTAGCGGGGTCTACGAGCAGTACTTC | CASASGVYEQYF
NA | TRBJ2-2 | TRBD1 | TRBV10-3 | TGTGCCATCAGTGAGAGCAGGGGGCAGCGCACCGGGGAGCTGTTTTTT | CAISESRGQRTGELFF
NA | TRBJ2-5 | NA | TRBV7-9 | TGTGCCAGCAGCTCTCCCAGGGGAAGGAAGACCCAGTACTTC | CASSSPRGRKTQYF
few | TRBJ1-5 | NA | TRBV6-5 | TGTGCCAGCAGTTACTCAGGTTTAGGCAATCAGCCCCAGCATTTT | CASSYSGLGNQPQHF
NA | TRBJ1-1 | NA | TRBV29-1 | TGCAGCTTCACAGAGACGAACACTGAAGCTTTCTTT | CSFTETNTEAFF
NA | TRBJ2-7 | NA | TRBV5-6 | TGTGCCAGCAGCCCCTCTTGGGGGTTGGGGGACGAGCAGTACTTC | CASSPSWGLGDEQYF
NA | TRBJ2-7 | TRBD1 | TRBV4-2 | TGTGCCAGCAGCCAAGCCCCGGGACAGCACTACGAGCAGTACTTC | CASSQAPGQHYEQYF
NA | TRBJ2-7 | NA | TRBV2 | TGTGCCAGCAGTCCGAACTACGAGCAGTACTTC | CASSPNYEQYF
many | TRBJ1-1 | TRBD1 | TRBV9 | TGTGCCAGCAGCGCGACTCCCGGGACAGCGGGGGGTGGTGCTTTCTTT | CASSATPGTAGGGAFF
NA | TRBJ1-4 | NA | TRBV30 | TGTGCCTGGAGGACCGTGCATAACCCTAATGAAAAACTGTTTTTT | CAWRTVHNPNEKLFF
NA | TRBJ1-2 | NA | TRBV30 | TGTGCCTGGAACCTCCCGAGAGTCCCCGACTATGGCTACACCTTC | CAWNLPRVPDYGYTF
NA | TRBJ2-1 | TRBD2 | TRBV19 | TGTGCCAGTACCCGACTAGCAGGTCCGGATGAGCAGTTCTTC | CASTRLAGPDEQFF
NA | TRBJ1-2 | TRBD1 | TRBV30 | TGTGCCCTTGACAGGGAGACTAGGAGCTACACCTTC | CALDRETRSYTF
NA | TRBJ1-2 | NA | TRBV5-4 | TGTGCCAGCCAATCAACAACCTATGGCTACACCTTC | CASQSTTYGYTF
once | TRBJ2-1 | NA | TRBV10-3 | TGTGCCATCAGGCGGGACGACCAGGTCGGCAATGAGCAGTTCTTC | CAIRRDDQVGNEQFF
NA | TRBJ2-7 | TRBD1 | TRBV29-1 | TGCAGCGTTGGTGAAGGACAGGGGCGCTACGAGCAGTACTTC | CSVGEGQGRYEQYF
NA | TRBJ2-5 | NA | TRBV6-6 | TGTGCCAGCAGCTCCCTCAAAGAGACCCAGTACTTC | CASSSLKETQYF
NA | TRBJ2-7 | TRBD1 | TRBV6-5 | TGTGCCAGCGGCTACAGGGGTTCCTACGAGCAGTACTTC | CASGYRGSYEQYF
NA | TRBJ2-7 | TRBD2 | TRBV5-4 | TGTGCCAGCAGCCCTGGGACTAGCGGGGGCTCCTACGAGCAGTACTTC | CASSPGTSGGSYEQYF
NA | TRBJ2-5 | TRBD2 | TRBV30 | TGTGCCTGGAGGGCCTGGGGACTAGAAGAGACCCAGTACTTC | CAWRAWGLEETQYF